The 3 T cell receptor beta chains below all came from one sample that was sequenced in a study of blood T cell repertoires in COVID-19. Data came from immunoSEQ multiplex PCR; TCRdb stores just in-frame clones and leaves some out. The sample records some 300,000 clones, approximately 86% being singletons. The sequencing input was peripheral blood. These receptors all come from a man aged 18 to 30 with active or convalescent COVID-19.

The chain combines TRBV7-9 with TRBJ1-3; TRBD1 agrees at 8 bases. In germline, CDR1 is SEHNR, CDR2 FQNEAQ (reference sequence). CDR3 size: 14 residues. V lost 5 bases to trimming and J lost 8 bases; unmatched junction nucleotides: 8. The CDR3 nucleotides are TGTGCCAGCAGCACATACCGGGGACAGGACACCATATATTTT. Its protein is CASSTYRGQDTIYF. Complete variable domain (other parts from reference TRBV7-9 and TRBJ1-3): DTGVSQNPRHKITKRGQNVTFRCDPISEHNRLYWYRQTLGQGPEFLTYFQNEAQLEKSRLLSDRFSAERPKGSFSTLEIQRTEQGDSAMYLCASSTYRGQDTIYFGEGSWLTVV.

The chain recombines TRBV6-2 or TRBV6-3 with TRBJ2-2; D is unresolved. Germline-derived CDR1 and CDR2 are MNHEY and SVGEGT. V dropped 3 bases and J dropped 8 bases, with 4 bases sitting between them. This CDR3 has 11 amino acids. CDR3 sequence (DNA): TGTGCCAGCAGTTATCCTGGGGAGCTGTTTTTT. Amino acid sequence: CASSYPGELFF.

V is TRBV6-5 and J is TRBJ2-1; 7 nucleotides align to TRBD2. Germline CDR1 and CDR2: MNHEY and SVGAGI. J lost 15 bases, V lost 3 bases, and 11 bases had no gene match. The CDR3 consists of 13 residues. CDR3 amino acids: CASSYGAGRVLFF. CDR3 coding DNA: TGTGCCAGCAGTTATGGAGCGGGAAGAGTATTGTTCTTC.